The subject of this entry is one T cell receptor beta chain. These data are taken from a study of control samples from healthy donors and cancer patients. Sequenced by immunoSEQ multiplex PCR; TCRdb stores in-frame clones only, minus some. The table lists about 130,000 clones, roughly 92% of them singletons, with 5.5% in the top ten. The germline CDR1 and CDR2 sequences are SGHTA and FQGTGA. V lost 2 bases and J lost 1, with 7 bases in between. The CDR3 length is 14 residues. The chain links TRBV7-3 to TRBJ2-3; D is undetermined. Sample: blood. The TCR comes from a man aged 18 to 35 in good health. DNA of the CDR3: TGTGCCAGCAGCTTATTACCTCGCACAGATACGCAGTATTTT. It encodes CASSLLPRTDTQYF.